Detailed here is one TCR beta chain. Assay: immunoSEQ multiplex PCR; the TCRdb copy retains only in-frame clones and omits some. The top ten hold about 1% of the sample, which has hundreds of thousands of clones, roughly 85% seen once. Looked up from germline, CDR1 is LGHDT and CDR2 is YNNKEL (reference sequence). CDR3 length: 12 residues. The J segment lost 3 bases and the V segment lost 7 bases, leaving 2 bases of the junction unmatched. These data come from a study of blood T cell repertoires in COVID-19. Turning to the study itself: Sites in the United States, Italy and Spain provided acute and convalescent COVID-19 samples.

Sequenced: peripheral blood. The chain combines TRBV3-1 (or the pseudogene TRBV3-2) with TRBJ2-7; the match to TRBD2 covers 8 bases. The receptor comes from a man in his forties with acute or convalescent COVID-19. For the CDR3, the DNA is TGTGCCAGCACCGGGACTAGCTACGAGCAGTACTTC. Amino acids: CASTGTSYEQYF.